These 9 T cell receptor beta chains were sequenced from one sample in a study of tumor-infiltrating lymphocytes in localized non-small cell lung cancer. The data were produced by immunoSEQ multiplex PCR, yet TCRdb's version contains in-frame clones alone and is incomplete. This sample has under 3,000 clones, with roughly 60% found just once. The sequenced sample was uninvolved lung tissue not adjacent to the tumor. The receptors originated from a human donor with non-small cell lung cancer.

This chain links TRBV6-1 with TRBJ2-5; 9 bases fit TRBD1. J was trimmed by 4 bases and V by 5 bases; bases with no gene match: 5. CDR1 MNHNS and CDR2 SASEGT come from the germline V gene. CDR3 length equals 14 residues. The DNA for the CDR3 is TGTGCCAGCAGTAGAGGACAGGGGAGAGAGACCCAGTACTTC. It encodes CASSRGQGRETQYF.

This clone was seen a few times. This rearrangement joins TRBV4-2 to TRBJ2-6; D is possibly TRBD1 (6 bases). The V gene lost 0 bases and the J gene lost 2 bases, with 8 bases spanning the gap. This CDR3 region has 16 residues. Per germline, CDR1 LGHNA and CDR2 YNFKEQ. The CDR3 loop is CASSQDGGAGANVLTF. For the CDR3, the DNA is TGTGCCAGCAGCCAAGATGGGGGCGCTGGGGCCAACGTCCTGACTTTC.

V usage is TRBV10-1 and J usage is TRBJ2-1, with 10 bases aligning to TRBD1. This CDR3 region has 15 residues. After removal of 5 bases from V and 7 bases from J, the junction contained 8 bases not matched to a gene. The germline gives CDR1 WNHNN, CDR2 SYGVQD (reference sequence). CDR3 in DNA: TGCGCCAGCAGTACCCGGACAGGGGGGAGGAATGAGCAGTTCTTC. Protein sequence: CASSTRTGGRNEQFF.

This chain uses TRBV5-6 with TRBJ2-1; 8 bases agree with TRBD2. The CDR3 is 14 residues long. V shed 4 bases, J shed 8 bases, and the junction held 8 bases outside the gene matches. Germline V gene sequence: CDR1 SGHDT, CDR2 YYEEEE. The CDR3 DNA follows: TGTGCCAGCAGCCTCGGGGGGGTGCTCGATGAGCAGTTCTTC. It translates to CASSLGGVLDEQFF. Using reference TRBV5-6 and TRBJ2-1 for the parts outside the CDR3, the full variable domain is DAGVTQSPTHLIKTRGQQVTLRCSPKSGHDTVSWYQQALGQGPQFIFQYYEEEERQRGNFPDRFSGHQFPNYSSELNVNALLLGDSALYLCASSLGGVLDEQFFGPGTRLTVL.

The rearrangement uses TRBV30 and TRBJ1-2; no clear D gene. The CDR3 spans 16 residues. Germline V CDR1 and CDR2: GTSNPN, SVGIG (reference sequence). Trimming shortened V by 1 base and J by 0 bases, and 15 bases separated the two germline ends. CDR3 residues: CAWSADFVYPNYGYTF. The CDR3, as DNA: TGTGCCTGGAGTGCCGACTTCGTTTACCCTAACTATGGCTACACCTTC.

This chain links TRBV28 with TRBJ2-1; 7 bases map to TRBD1. In germline, CDR1 is MDHEN, CDR2 SYDVKM. The CDR3 loop spans 16 amino acids. J was trimmed by 4 bases and V by 4 bases; bases with no gene match: 10. The CDR3 sequence: CASSSGQPKTYNEQFF. The CDR3 coding sequence is TGTGCCAGCAGTTCGGGACAGCCTAAAACTTACAATGAGCAGTTCTTC.

Judged by abundance, this clone is medium-sized. The J gene is TRBJ2-5, the V gene TRBV30; the match to TRBD1 covers 8 bases. The germline CDR1 and CDR2 sequences are GTSNPN and SVGIG (reference sequence). J gave up 2 bases and V 5 bases, and 4 bases lay outside the gene matches. This CDR3 spans 13 amino acids. CDR3 bases: TGTGCCTGGGGGACAGGACTTCAAGAGACCCAGTACTTC. Translation: CAWGTGLQETQYF.

The chain combines TRBV28 with TRBJ1-4, with 10 bases fitting TRBD1. This CDR3 is 14 amino acids long. Trimming cost V 6 bases and J 8 bases; bases outside gene matches: 6. Germline V gene lookup returns CDR1 MDHEN and CDR2 SYDVKM. The CDR3 DNA follows: TGTGCCAGCAGGGAGGACAGGGGGAAGGAAAAACTGTTTTTT. This sequence encodes CASREDRGKEKLFF.

The chain joins TRBV6-5 to TRBJ2-5, with 7 positions matching TRBD1. Germline V lookup: CDR1 MNHEY, CDR2 SVGAGI. CDR3 length: 14 residues. V shed 5 bases, J shed 2 bases, and the junction held 5 bases outside the gene matches. In DNA form, the CDR3 reads TGTGCCAGCAGTGACAGGGCTGATCAAGAGACCCAGTACTTC. Protein: CASSDRADQETQYF.